This TCR beta chain was sequenced during a study of CD8 T cells in Susac syndrome. Points from the study as a whole: It was acknowledged by the study that relatively few individuals were included in its TCR sequencing and HLA analysis.

CD8+ and CD4+ T cells from blood underwent TCR beta sequencing, which was carried out in a high-throughput format. Negative isolation was used for CD8+ and CD4+ T cells and FACS enrichment for TEMRA cells. Reverse transcription of about 0.5 to 1 ug RNA used random hexamers. A multiplex approach, immunoSEQ multiplex PCR, amplified TCR beta CDR3 across 54 Vbeta and 13 Jbeta. TCRdb re-called the immunoSEQ multiplex PCR reads with MiXCR, one entry per CDR3 protein. Of 140,000 to 150,000 distinct CDR3 sequences in the sample, approximately 95% were seen once. Deletions cut 5 bases from V and 0 bases from J, with 8 bases between. Germline lookup yields CDR1 DFQATT and CDR2 SNEGSKA (reference sequence). The CDR3 has 13 residues. Concerning this clonotype itself: The antigen is not known.

The TCR comes from a human donor with multiple sclerosis. The J gene is TRBJ1-5, the V gene TRBV20-1; D call uncertain. The sequenced sample consisted of CD4+ T cells from PBMCs. The CDR3 DNA follows: TGCAGTGCTTCCTTCAATAGCAATCAGCCCCAGCATTTT. Protein: CSASFNSNQPQHF.